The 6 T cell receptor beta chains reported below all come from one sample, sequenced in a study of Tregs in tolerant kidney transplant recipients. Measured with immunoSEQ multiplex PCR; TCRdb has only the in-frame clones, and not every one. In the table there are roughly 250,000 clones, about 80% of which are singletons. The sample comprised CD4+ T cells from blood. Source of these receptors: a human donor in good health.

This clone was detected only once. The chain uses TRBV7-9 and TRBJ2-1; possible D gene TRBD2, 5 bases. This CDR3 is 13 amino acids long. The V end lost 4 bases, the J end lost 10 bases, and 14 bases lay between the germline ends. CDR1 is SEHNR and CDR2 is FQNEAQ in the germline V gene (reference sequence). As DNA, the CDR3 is TGTGCCAGCAGCTCCTGGGCCGGGAAAGAGCAGTTCTTC. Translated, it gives CASSSWAGKEQFF.

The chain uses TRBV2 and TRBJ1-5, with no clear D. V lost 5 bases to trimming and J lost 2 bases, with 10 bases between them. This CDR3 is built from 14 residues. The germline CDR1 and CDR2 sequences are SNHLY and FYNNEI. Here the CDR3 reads CASSTGSGNQPQHF. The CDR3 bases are TGTGCCAGCAGTACGGGGTCCGGCAATCAGCCCCAGCATTTT.

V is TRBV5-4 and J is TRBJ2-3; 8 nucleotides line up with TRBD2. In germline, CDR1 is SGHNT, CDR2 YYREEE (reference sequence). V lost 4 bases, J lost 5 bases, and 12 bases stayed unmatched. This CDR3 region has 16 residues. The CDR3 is CASSPPPGLAQDTQYF. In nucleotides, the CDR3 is TGTGCCAGCAGCCCCCCCCCAGGACTAGCTCAAGATACGCAGTATTTT. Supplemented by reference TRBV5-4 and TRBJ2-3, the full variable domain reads ETGVTQSPTHLIKTRGQQVTLRCSSQSGHNTVSWYQQALGQGPQFIFQYYREEENGRGNFPPRFSGLQFPNYSSELNVNALELDDSALYLCASSPPPGLAQDTQYFGPGTRLTVL.

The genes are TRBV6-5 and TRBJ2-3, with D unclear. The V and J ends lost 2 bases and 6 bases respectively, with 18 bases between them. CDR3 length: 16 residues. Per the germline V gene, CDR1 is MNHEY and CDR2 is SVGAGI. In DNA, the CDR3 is TGTGCCAGCAGTTACAGAAGGAAGCTCGCCGAGGATACGCAGTATTTT. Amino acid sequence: CASSYRRKLAEDTQYF.

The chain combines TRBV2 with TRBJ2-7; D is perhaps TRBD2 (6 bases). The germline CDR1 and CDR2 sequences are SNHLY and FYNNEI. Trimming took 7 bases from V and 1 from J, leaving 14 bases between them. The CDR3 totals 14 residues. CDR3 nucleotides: TGTGCCAGCAAGGATAGCGGAATTTCCTACGAGCAGTACTTC. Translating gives CASKDSGISYEQYF.

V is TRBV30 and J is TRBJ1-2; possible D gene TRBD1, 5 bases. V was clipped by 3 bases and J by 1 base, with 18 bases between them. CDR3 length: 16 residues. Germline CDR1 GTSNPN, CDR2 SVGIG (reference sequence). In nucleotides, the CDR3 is TGTGCCTGGAGCCCCTTAGGTGTAGGGGATAACTATGGCTACACCTTC. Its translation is CAWSPLGVGDNYGYTF.